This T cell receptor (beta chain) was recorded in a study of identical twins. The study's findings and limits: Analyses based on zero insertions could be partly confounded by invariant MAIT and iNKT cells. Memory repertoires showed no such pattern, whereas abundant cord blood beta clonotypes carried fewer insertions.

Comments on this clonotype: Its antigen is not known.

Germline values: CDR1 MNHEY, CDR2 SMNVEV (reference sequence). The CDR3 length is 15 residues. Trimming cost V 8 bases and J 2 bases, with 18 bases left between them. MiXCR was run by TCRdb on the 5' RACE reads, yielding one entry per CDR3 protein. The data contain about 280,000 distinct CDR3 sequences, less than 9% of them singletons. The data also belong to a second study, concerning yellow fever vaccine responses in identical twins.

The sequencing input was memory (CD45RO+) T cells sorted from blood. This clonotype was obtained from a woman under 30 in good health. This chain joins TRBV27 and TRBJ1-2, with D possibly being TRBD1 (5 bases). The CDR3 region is CASGEGRRGNYGYTF. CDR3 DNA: TGTGCCAGCGGGGAGGGTCGACGGGGGAACTATGGCTACACCTTC.